This T cell receptor (beta chain) was captured in a study of CD8 T cells in Susac syndrome. In this sample, this clonotype turned up once. Germline V gene data show CDR1 as KGHDR and CDR2 as SFDVKD. Trimming took 3 bases from V and 7 from J; bases not matched to a gene: 14. The CDR3 length is 18 residues. Random hexamers were used to reverse transcribe an amount of roughly 0.45 to 1 ug RNA. One entry per CDR3 protein results from TCRdb running MiXCR on the immunoSEQ multiplex PCR reads. Of roughly 190,000 distinct CDR3 sequences listed, over 75% are singletons. This sequence originates from a human donor with Susac syndrome. The chain recombines TRBV24-1 with TRBJ2-1; 10 positions agree with TRBD2. Source material: CD4+ T cells from PBMCs. The DNA of the CDR3 is TGTGCCACCAGTGATAGTGCCGGGGTGAGCGGGAGGGTGAATGAGCAGTTCTTC. The encoded protein is CATSDSAGVSGRVNEQFF.